This T cell receptor (beta chain) came from a study of blood T cell repertoires in COVID-19. Only in-frame clones appear in the TCRdb table, and some are missing; sequencing was by immunoSEQ multiplex PCR. Seen here are 45,000 to 50,000 clones, approximately 85% observed once, and the top ten hold approximately 32%. The CDR3 length is 13 residues. Germline V CDR1 and CDR2: SGHTA, FQGTGA. The V end lost 5 bases, the J end lost 1 base, and 7 bases lay between the germline ends. Sequencing input: peripheral blood. The TCR originated in an elderly woman with COVID-19, enrolled during active disease. V is TRBV7-3 and J is TRBJ2-3; D unresolved. The CDR3 DNA is TGTGCCAGCAGCCTACCGGGCACAGATACGCAGTATTTT. Encoded protein: CASSLPGTDTQYF.